This T cell receptor beta chain was captured in a study of control samples from healthy donors and cancer patients. The table came from immunoSEQ multiplex PCR; TCRdb's copy has only in-frame clones and leaves some out. Among approximately 52,000 clones listed, approximately 94% were seen once. CDR1 is SGHVS, CDR2 FNYEAQ, per germline. This CDR3 region has 15 residues. Trimming pared 3 bases from V and 6 bases from J, leaving 17 bases between. V is TRBV7-6 and J is TRBJ1-1, with D possibly being TRBD1 (6 bases). The TCR comes from a woman aged 18-29 years in good health. The specimen was blood. CDR3 region: CASSFGGGPAAEAFF. CDR3 DNA: TGTGCCAGCAGCTTTGGCGGGGGGCCGGCGGCTGAAGCTTTCTTT.